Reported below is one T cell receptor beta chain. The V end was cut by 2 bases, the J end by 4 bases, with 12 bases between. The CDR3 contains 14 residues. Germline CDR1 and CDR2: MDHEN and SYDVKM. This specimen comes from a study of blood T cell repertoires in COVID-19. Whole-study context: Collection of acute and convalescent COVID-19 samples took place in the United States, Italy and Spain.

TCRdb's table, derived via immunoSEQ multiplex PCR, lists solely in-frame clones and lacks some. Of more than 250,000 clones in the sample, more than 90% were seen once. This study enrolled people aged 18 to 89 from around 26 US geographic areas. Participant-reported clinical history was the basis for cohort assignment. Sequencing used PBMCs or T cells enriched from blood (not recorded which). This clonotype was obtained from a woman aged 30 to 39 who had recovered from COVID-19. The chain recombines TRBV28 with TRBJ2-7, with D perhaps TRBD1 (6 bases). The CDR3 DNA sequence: TGTGCCAGCAGTTTAGCAGGGGAATTTTACGAGCAGTACTTC. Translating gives CASSLAGEFYEQYF.